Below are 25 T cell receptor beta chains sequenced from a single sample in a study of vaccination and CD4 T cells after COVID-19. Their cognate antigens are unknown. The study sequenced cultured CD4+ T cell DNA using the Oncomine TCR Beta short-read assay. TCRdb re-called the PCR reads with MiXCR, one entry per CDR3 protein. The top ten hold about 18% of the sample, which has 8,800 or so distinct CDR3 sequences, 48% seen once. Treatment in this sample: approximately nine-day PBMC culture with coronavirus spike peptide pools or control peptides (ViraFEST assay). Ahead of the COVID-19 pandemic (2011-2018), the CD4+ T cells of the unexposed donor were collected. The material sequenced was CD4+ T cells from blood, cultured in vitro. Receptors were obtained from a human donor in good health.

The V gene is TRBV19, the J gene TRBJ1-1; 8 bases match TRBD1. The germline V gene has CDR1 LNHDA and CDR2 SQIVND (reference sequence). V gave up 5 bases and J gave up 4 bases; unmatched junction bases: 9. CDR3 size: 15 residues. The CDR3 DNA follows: TGTGCCAGTAGTCAGGGGGCGCGAGGTGTCACTGAAGCTTTCTTT. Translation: CASSQGARGVTEAFF.

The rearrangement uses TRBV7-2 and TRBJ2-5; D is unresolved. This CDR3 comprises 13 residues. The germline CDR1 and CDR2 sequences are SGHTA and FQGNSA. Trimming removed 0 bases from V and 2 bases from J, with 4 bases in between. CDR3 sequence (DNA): TGTGCCAGCAGCTTAGCCCGACAAGAGACCCAGTACTTC. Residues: CASSLARQETQYF.

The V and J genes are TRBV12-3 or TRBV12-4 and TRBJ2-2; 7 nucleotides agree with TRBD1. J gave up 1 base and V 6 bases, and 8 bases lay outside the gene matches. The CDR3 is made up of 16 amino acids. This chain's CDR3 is CASSPIWTGNTGELFF. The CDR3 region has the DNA TGTGCCAGCAGCCCCATTTGGACAGGGAACACCGGGGAGCTGTTTTTT.

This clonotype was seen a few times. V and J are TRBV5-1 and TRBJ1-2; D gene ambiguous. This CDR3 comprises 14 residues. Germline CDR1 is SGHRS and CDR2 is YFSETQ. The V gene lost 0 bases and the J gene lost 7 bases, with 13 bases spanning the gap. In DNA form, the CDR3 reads TGCGCCAGCAGCTTGGACAGATTGTCATCTGGCTACACCTTC. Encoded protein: CASSLDRLSSGYTF. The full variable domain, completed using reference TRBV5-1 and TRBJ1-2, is KAGVTQTPRYLIKTRGQQVTLSCSPISGHRSVSWYQQTPGQGLQFLFEYFSETQRNKGNFPGRFSGRQFSNSRSEMNVSTLELGDSALYLCASSLDRLSSGYTFGSGTRLTVV.

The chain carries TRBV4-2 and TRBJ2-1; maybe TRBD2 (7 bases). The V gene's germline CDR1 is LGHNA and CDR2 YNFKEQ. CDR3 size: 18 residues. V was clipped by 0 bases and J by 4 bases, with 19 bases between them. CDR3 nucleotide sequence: TGTGCCAGCAGCCAAGAGGGGGCGGGAGTGGCCCCATACAATGAGCAGTTCTTC. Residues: CASSQEGAGVAPYNEQFF.

The CDR3 sequence is CASSLESGQSSYEQYF. The CDR3 nucleotides are TGTGCCAGCAGCTTAGAATCGGGACAGAGCTCCTACGAGCAGTACTTC. The V call is TRBV7-8, the J call TRBJ2-7; 7 bases map to TRBD1. The CDR3 has 16 residues. The germline CDR1 and CDR2 sequences are SGHVS and FQNEAQ. V was pared by 1 base and J by 0 bases, with 6 bases of the junction left unmatched.

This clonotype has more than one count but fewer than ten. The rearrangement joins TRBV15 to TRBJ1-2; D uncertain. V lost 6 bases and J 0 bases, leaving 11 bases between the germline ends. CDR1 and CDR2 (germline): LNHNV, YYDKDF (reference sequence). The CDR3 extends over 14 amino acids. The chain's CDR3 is CATRADRANYGYTF. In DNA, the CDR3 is TGTGCCACCAGAGCCGACCGGGCTAACTATGGCTACACCTTC.

CDR3 DNA: TGTGCCAGCAGCCCAGACAGGGTTACCTACAATGAGCAGTTCTTC. Translation: CASSPDRVTYNEQFF. The chain joins TRBV7-8 to TRBJ2-1; 7 nucleotides line up with TRBD1. CDR3 length equals 15 residues. Germline assignment: CDR1 SGHVS and CDR2 FQNEAQ. V trimming: 5 bases; J trimming: 2 bases; junction bases outside the gene matches: 6.

CDR3 protein: CSARVGSQPQHF. CDR3 sequence (DNA): TGCAGTGCTAGAGTCGGTAGTCAGCCCCAGCATTTT. The J gene is TRBJ1-5, the V gene TRBV20-1, with no clear D. The V end lost 1 base, the J end lost 6 bases, and 7 bases lay between the germline ends. The CDR3 loop spans 12 amino acids. CDR1 is DFQATT and CDR2 is SNEGSKA in the germline V gene (reference sequence).

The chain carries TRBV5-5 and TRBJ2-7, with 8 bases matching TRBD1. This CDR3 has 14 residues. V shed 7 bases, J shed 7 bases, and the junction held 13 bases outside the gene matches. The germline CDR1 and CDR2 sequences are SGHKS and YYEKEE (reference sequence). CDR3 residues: CASLGQGIDGEQYF. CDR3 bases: TGTGCCAGCCTCGGACAGGGTATTGACGGAGAGCAGTACTTC.

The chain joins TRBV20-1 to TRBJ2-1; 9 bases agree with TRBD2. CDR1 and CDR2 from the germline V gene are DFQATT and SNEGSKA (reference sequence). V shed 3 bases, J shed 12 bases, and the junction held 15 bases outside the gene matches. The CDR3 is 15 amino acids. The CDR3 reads CSASGSRISGSRQFF. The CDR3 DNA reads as TGCAGTGCTAGTGGTTCCAGGATTAGCGGGAGTAGGCAGTTCTTC.

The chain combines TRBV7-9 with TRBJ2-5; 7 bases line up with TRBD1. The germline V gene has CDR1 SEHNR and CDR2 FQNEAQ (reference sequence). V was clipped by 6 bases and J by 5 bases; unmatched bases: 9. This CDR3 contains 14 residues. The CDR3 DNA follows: TGTGCCAGCAGTCCTACAGGGGTAGGGGAGACCCAGTACTTC. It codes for CASSPTGVGETQYF.

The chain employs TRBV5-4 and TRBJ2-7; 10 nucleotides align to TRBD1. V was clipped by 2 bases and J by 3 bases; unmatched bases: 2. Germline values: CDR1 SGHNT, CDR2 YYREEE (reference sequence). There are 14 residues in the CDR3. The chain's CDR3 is CASSLGQGGYEQYF. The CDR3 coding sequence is TGTGCCAGCAGCTTAGGACAGGGGGGCTACGAGCAGTACTTC.

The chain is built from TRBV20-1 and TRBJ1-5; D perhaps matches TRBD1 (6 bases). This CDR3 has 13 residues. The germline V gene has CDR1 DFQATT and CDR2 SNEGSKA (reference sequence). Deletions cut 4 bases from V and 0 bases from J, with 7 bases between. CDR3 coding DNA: TGCAGTGCTAACAGGGATAGCAATCAGCCCCAGCATTTT. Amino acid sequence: CSANRDSNQPQHF.

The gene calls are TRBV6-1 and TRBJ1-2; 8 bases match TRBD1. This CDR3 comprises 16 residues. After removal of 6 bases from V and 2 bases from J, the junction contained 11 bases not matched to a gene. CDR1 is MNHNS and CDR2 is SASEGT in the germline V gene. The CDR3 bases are TGTGCCAGCAGCCCGGGACAGGTCCTAATAAACTATGGCTACACCTTC. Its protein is CASSPGQVLINYGYTF.

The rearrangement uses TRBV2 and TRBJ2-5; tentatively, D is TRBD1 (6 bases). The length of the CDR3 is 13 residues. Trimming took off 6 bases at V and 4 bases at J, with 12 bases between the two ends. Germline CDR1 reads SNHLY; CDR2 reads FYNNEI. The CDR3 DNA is TGTGCCAGCAGCAAACAGGGTACAGAGACCCAGTACTTC. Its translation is CASSKQGTETQYF. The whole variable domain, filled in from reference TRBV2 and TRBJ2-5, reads EPEVTQTPSHQVTQMGQEVILRCVPISNHLYFYWYRQILGQKVEFLVSFYNNEISEKSEIFDDQFSVERPDGSNFTLKIRSTKLEDSAMYFCASSKQGTETQYFGPGTRLLVL.

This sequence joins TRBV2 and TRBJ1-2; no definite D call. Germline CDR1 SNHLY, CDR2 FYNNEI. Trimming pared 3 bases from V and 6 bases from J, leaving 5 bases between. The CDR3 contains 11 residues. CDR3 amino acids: CASSDTDGYTF. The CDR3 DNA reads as TGTGCCAGCAGTGATACAGATGGCTACACCTTC.

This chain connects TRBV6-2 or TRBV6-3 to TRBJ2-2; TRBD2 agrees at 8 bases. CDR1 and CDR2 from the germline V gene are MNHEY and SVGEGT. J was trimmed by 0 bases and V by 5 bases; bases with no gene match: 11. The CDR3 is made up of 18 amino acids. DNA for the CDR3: TGTGCCAGCAGTCCCGGGGTTTACGGGGGGGCGAACACCGGGGAGCTGTTTTTT. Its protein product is CASSPGVYGGANTGELFF.

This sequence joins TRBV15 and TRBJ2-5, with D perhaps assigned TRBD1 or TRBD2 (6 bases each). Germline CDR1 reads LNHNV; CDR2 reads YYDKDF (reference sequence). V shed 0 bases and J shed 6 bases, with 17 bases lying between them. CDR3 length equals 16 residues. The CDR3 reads CATSRDPLGGGQTQYF. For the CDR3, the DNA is TGTGCCACCAGCAGAGATCCCCTGGGGGGCGGGCAGACCCAGTACTTC.

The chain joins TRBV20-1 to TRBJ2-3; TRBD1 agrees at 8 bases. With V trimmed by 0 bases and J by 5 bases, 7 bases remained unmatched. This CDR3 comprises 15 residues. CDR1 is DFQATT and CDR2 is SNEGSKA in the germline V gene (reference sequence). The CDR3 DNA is TGCAGTGCTAGAGATCCCGGACAGGGAGGAGATACGCAGTATTTT. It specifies CSARDPGQGGDTQYF.

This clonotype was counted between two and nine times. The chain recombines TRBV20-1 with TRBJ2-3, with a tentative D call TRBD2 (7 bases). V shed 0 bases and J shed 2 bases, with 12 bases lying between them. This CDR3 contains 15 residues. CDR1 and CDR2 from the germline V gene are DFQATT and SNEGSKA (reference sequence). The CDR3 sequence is CSARDRAGATDTQYF. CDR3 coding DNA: TGCAGTGCTAGAGATCGGGCGGGGGCCACAGATACGCAGTATTTT.

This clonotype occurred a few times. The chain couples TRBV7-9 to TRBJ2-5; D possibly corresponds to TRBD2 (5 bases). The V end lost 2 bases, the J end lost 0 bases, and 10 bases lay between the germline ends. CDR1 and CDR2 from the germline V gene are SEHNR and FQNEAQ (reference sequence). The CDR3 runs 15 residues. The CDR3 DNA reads TGTGCCAGCAGCTTAAACGGGAACCACCAAGAGACCCAGTACTTC. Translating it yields CASSLNGNHQETQYF. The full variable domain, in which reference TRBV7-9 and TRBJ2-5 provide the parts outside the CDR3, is DTGVSQNPRHKITKRGQNVTFRCDPISEHNRLYWYRQTLGQGPEFLTYFQNEAQLEKSRLLSDRFSAERPKGSFSTLEIQRTEQGDSAMYLCASSLNGNHQETQYFGPGTRLLVL.

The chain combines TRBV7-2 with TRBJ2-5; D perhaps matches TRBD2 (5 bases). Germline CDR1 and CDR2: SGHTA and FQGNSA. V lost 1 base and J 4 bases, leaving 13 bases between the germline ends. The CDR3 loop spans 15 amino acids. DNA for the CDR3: TGTGCCAGCAGCTTAGTCGCCGGGAACGGAGAGACCCAGTACTTC. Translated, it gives CASSLVAGNGETQYF.

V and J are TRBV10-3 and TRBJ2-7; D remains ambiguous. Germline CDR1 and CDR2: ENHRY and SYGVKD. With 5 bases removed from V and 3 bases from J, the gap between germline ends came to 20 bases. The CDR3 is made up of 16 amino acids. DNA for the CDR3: TGTGCCATCAGTAACTACCCGGGCCCCCCCCTCTACGAGCAGTACTTC. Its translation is CAISNYPGPPLYEQYF.

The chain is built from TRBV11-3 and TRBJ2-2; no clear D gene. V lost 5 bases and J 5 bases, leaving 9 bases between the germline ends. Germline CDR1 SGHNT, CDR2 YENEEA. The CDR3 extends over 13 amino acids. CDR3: CASSGRKTGELFF. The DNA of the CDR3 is TGTGCCAGCAGCGGTAGGAAGACCGGGGAGCTGTTTTTT.